This passage covers 10 T cell receptor beta chains from one sample sequenced in a study of cytomegalovirus exposure and HLA in healthy donors. Produced via immunoSEQ multiplex PCR; TCRdb's table is partial and in-frame only. The table includes 150,000 to 200,000 clones, about 83% detected once. Sequences were obtained from PBMCs. These receptors originate from a woman between 25 and 40 years old in good health and CMV-seronegative.

The sample holds one count of this clone. This chain joins TRBV6-1 and TRBJ1-5; no reliable D call. Germline loops: CDR1 MNHNS, CDR2 SASEGT. This CDR3 is 13 amino acids long. Trimming removed 5 bases from V and 0 bases from J, with 5 bases in between. The CDR3 region has the DNA TGTGCCAGCAGTTCTTATAGCAATCAGCCCCAGCATTTT. Its translation: CASSSYSNQPQHF.

The chain is built from TRBV4-2 and TRBJ1-1; the D gene is possibly TRBD1 (5 bases). The CDR3 has 15 residues. Germline CDR1 and CDR2: LGHNA and YNFKEQ. The germline V and J ends were trimmed by 0 bases and 10 bases, with 18 bases remaining between them. The CDR3 nucleotides are TGTGCCAGCAGCCAAGATCCCGATATCGGGGGTGTAGCTTTCTTT. This codes for CASSQDPDIGGVAFF.

The chain combines TRBV5-4 with TRBJ2-5; 11 bases map to TRBD2. This CDR3 has 14 residues. The germline V gene has CDR1 SGHNT and CDR2 YYREEE (reference sequence). J gave up 0 bases and V 7 bases, and 2 bases lay outside the gene matches. The CDR3 region is CASASGGYQETQYF. The CDR3 coding sequence is TGTGCCAGCGCTAGCGGGGGGTACCAAGAGACCCAGTACTTC. The full variable domain, completed using reference TRBV5-4 and TRBJ2-5, is ETGVTQSPTHLIKTRGQQVTLRCSSQSGHNTVSWYQQALGQGPQFIFQYYREEENGRGNFPPRFSGLQFPNYSSELNVNALELDDSALYLCASASGGYQETQYFGPGTRLLVL.

This chain joins TRBV14 and TRBJ2-1; 8 nucleotides agree with TRBD1. In germline, CDR1 is SGHDN, CDR2 FVKESK. The V segment lost 5 bases and the J segment 5 bases; nucleotides outside the gene matches: 5. This CDR3 has 14 amino acids. CDR3 amino acids: CASSVGQGHNEQFF. The CDR3 nucleotides are TGTGCCAGCAGCGTAGGACAGGGACACAATGAGCAGTTCTTC.

V is TRBV2 and J is TRBJ1-4; D may be TRBD1 (6 bases). Germline V gene lookup returns CDR1 SNHLY and CDR2 FYNNEI. The CDR3 contains 16 residues. V lost 6 bases, J lost 6 bases, and 20 bases lay in between. The CDR3 region is CASRPIDRFGDEKLFF. CDR3 nucleotides: TGTGCCAGCAGGCCCATCGACAGGTTCGGGGATGAAAAACTGTTTTTT.

The chain combines TRBV2 with TRBJ1-2; D is undetermined. Trimming took off 2 bases at V and 6 bases at J, with 7 bases between the two ends. Germline loops: CDR1 SNHLY, CDR2 FYNNEI. The CDR3 loop spans 12 amino acids. CDR3 loop: CASSEPVDGYTF. CDR3 DNA sequence: TGTGCCAGCAGTGAACCAGTTGATGGCTACACCTTC.

V gene TRBV7-9 combines with J gene TRBJ2-7; D uncertain. The germline V and J ends were trimmed by 3 bases and 1 base, with 4 bases remaining between them. There are 12 residues in the CDR3. Germline CDR1 reads SEHNR; CDR2 reads FQNEAQ (reference sequence). CDR3 sequence reads: CASSFQSYEQYF. The CDR3, as DNA: TGTGCCAGCAGCTTTCAATCCTACGAGCAGTACTTC.

The rearrangement uses TRBV13 and TRBJ2-1; 7 positions match TRBD1. With 3 bases clipped from V and 7 bases from J, the junction kept 6 bases outside the gene matches. Germline CDR1 is PRHDT and CDR2 is FYEKMQ (reference sequence). The CDR3 has 14 residues. CDR3 loop: CASSFDRAGNEQFF. Written as DNA, the CDR3 is TGTGCCAGCAGCTTTGACAGGGCAGGGAATGAGCAGTTCTTC.

The rearrangement joins TRBV7-9 to TRBJ2-7; maybe TRBD1 (6 bases). Trimming took off 5 bases at V and 2 bases at J, with 13 bases between the two ends. The CDR3 length is 14 residues. Germline values: CDR1 SEHNR, CDR2 FQNEAQ (reference sequence). The DNA of the CDR3 is TGTGCCAGCAGCCCGTGGGGGCGAACCTACGAGCAGTACTTC. Translation: CASSPWGRTYEQYF.

This clone came up once. The V call is TRBV7-2, the J call TRBJ1-5, with a tentative D call TRBD1 (5 bases). The CDR3 consists of 15 residues. The V end was cut by 6 bases, the J end by 6 bases, with 18 bases between. The germline gives CDR1 SGHTA, CDR2 FQGNSA. CDR3 sequence: CASSRGPGGSQPQHF. The DNA of the CDR3 is TGTGCCAGCAGTCGGGGCCCCGGGGGTAGTCAGCCCCAGCATTTT.